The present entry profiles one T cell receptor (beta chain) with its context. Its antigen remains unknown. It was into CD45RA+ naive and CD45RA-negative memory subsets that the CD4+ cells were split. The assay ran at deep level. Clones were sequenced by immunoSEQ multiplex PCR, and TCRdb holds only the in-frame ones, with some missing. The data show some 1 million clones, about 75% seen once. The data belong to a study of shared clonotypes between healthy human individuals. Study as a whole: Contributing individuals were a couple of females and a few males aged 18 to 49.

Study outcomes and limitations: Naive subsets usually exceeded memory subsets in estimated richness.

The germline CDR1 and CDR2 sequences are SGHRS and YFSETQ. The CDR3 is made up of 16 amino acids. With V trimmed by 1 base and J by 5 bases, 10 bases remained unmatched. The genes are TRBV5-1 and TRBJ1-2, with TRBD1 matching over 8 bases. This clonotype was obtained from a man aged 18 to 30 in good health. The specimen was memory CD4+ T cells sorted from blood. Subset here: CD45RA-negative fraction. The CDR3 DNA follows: TGCGCCAGCAGCTTGTCGGGACAGGCCATTTATTATGGCTACACCTTC. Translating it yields CASSLSGQAIYYGYTF.